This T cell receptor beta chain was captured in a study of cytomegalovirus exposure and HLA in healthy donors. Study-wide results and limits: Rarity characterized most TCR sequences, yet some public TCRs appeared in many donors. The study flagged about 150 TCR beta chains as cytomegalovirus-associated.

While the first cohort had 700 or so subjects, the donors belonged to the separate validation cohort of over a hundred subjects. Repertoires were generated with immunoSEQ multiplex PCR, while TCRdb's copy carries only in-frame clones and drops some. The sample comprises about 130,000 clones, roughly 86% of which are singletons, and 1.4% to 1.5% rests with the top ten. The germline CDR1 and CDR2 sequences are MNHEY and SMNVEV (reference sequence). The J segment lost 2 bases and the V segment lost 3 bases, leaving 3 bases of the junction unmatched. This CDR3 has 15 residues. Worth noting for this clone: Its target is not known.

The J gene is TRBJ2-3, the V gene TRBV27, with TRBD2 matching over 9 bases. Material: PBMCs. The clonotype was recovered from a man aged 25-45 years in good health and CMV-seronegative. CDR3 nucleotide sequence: TGTGCCAGCAGTTTCAGCGGGAGGCTCACAGATACGCAGTATTTT. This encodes CASSFSGRLTDTQYF.